This record concerns one TCR beta chain sequence. Its binding antigen is unknown. Base qualities are not provided; no much larger clone lies one nucleotide away. The sample is drawn from a study of T cells in Graves' hyperthyroidism and ophthalmopathy (dated by TCRdb to about 2019). About the full investigation: Peripheral blood samples were taken at initial diagnosis, before any treatment was given. TCR Vbeta CDR3 sequencing of some 140 peripheral blood samples (43 ophthalmopathy, 75 hyperthyroidism and approximately 17 progressor patients) is reported in the paper. To identify TCR V-J signatures that set the groups apart, the researchers used a discovery cohort of about a hundred patients, made up of under 50 with Graves' ophthalmopathy and some 56 with stable Graves' hyperthyroidism. Thyroid tissue and blood T-cell repertoires from six Graves' hyperthyroidism patients were also compared in the study. Prospective prediction of ophthalmopathy was tested in an independent validation cohort consisting of some 18 hyperthyroidism patients and 17 patients who later progressed to ophthalmopathy. The roughly 91 discovery patients were randomly divided into training and test sets at a 7:3 ratio. After blood sampling, hyperthyroidism patients were treated with methimazole at a starting dose of 30 mg daily, and ophthalmopathy patients were treated with high-dose intravenous methylprednisolone. Study-level results and caveats: Sample size was not statistically predetermined, and blinding of investigators to group allocation was not performed. A 13 V-J signature model separated ophthalmopathy from stable hyperthyroidism, with around 91% sensitivity and 81% to 83% specificity in cross-validation and 80%/75% in testing. Blood samples also contained most of the expanded thyroid clonotypes (frequency above 0.001), which suggests that blood repertoires may reflect thyroid immune responses. In validation, progression to ophthalmopathy was predicted by the model with 70.59% sensitivity and 72% to 85% specificity, a median of approximately 6.5 months before onset.

Taken from cysteine to phenylalanine, the CDR3 has 16 residues. Only CDR3 DNA remains: 48 bases, in frame from the first base. The CDR1 and CDR2 encoded by the germline V gene (reference sequence) are DFQATT and SNEGSKA. Trimming accounts for 3 bases at V and 3 bases at J, while the number of junction bases matched to no gene is 13. In the ophthalmopathy patients, disease was moderately to severely active, with a Clinical Activity Score of 3 or more, a NOSPECS grade of 4 or more, and a duration of less than 3 months. Any patient with an uncontrolled infection, another autoimmune disease, pregnancy or lactation was excluded. Diagnoses were established on the basis of clinical symptoms, serum thyroxine and TRAb, thyroid ultrasound, and orbital computed tomography. PBMCs were isolated from 7.5 to 10 ml of fresh peripheral blood by Ficoll-Paque density gradient centrifugation. Trizol reagent was used to extract total RNA, and RNA quality was then checked on an Agilent 2100 Bioanalyzer.

The TCR beta CDR3 regions were amplified from the RNA transcripts. A first-round RT-PCR of the TCR CDR3 used the HTBI primer set with the Qiagen OneStep RT-PCR kit. Libraries were constructed in a second round of multiplex PCR, after which size selection and purification were performed. Paired-end sequencing of the libraries was performed with 100 bp reads on an Illumina HiSeq2000. In the source study's methods: Raw data were processed with SOAPnuke, discarding reads with adapters, uncalled bases, mean Phred below 15, or no exact constant-primer or identifier match. COPE v1.2.5 was used to merge high-quality paired reads, and clonotypes were defined as unique nucleotide sequences. Clonotypes were aligned to IMGT TRBV, TRBD and TRBJ reference segments using MiTCR v1.1. Analysis was restricted to V-J combinations with a frequency above 0.0001, which covered over 98% of repertoires. The TCS score was defined as the ratio of F50 (clonal expansion) to E x V (chaos), calculated using BLOSUM62-based TCRdist between CDR3 peptides within each V-J. Welch's t-statistics and random forest reduced 500 to 650 V-J features to under 15, which were used in a naive Bayes classifier (R e1071). TCRdb redid the processing of the public reads, applying fastp at Q25 and MiXCR, and retained in-frame beta chains. Identical CDR3 protein sequences are pooled into one entry, listed with their most common genes and DNA. For this entry, the V and J calls and clone size follow TCRdb and not the study's own pipeline. In this sample the table shows about 410,000 distinct CDR3 sequences, 14% to 15% of which occur a single time. The top ten hold 13% of the sample.

This receptor was obtained from a young man with Graves' ophthalmopathy. The sequencing input was blood. In this chain, TRBV20-1 is recombined with TRBJ2-7; TRBD2 agrees with 8 junctional bases. The CDR3 corresponds to CSASPRGAAGGYEQYF. The DNA is as follows: TGCAGTGCTAGTCCTAGAGGGGCTGCGGGGGGCTACGAGCAGTACTTC.